This passage covers 24 T cell receptor beta chains from one sample sequenced in a study of response to subunit inactivated influenza vaccine. TCRdb itself ran the RT-PCR reads through MiXCR, one entry per CDR3 protein. The data show hundreds of thousands of distinct CDR3 sequences, about 10% seen once. The same sample was also used in a study of T cells expressing NK-cell markers. That publication notes: TCR beta libraries carry UMIs added by 5'RACE template switching.

The sequencing here drew on PBMCs from blood, taken on the day of vaccination. These receptors all come from a middle-aged man who received an inactivated influenza vaccine.

The chain recombines TRBV11-3 with TRBJ2-1, with D possibly TRBD2 on 5 matching bases. V was cut by 3 bases and J by 8 bases, with 8 bases left in between. This CDR3 is 12 amino acids long. Germline-derived CDR1 and CDR2 are SGHNT and YENEEA. CDR3 in amino acids: CASSFDGDEQFF. DNA for the CDR3: TGTGCCAGCAGCTTTGACGGGGATGAGCAGTTCTTC.

The genes are TRBV6-5 and TRBJ1-3; D perhaps matches TRBD1 (5 bases). Germline assignment: CDR1 MNHEY and CDR2 SVGAGI. CDR3 length: 13 amino acids. Trimming took 4 bases from V and 5 from J, leaving 9 bases between them. In DNA form, the CDR3 reads TGTGCCAGCAGTTCTAACAGGAGAAACACCATATATTTT. Protein: CASSSNRRNTIYF.

V usage is TRBV5-1 and J usage is TRBJ2-5, with D perhaps TRBD1 or TRBD2 (5 bases each). The CDR3 contains 13 residues. Trimming cost V 7 bases and J 4 bases, with 14 bases left between them. CDR1 is SGHRS, CDR2 YFSETQ, per germline. CDR3 in amino acids: CASGLRDLETQYF. DNA of the CDR3: TGCGCCAGCGGTTTACGGGACCTAGAGACCCAGTACTTC.

V and J are TRBV7-2 and TRBJ2-3, with D tentatively TRBD2 (7 bases). In germline, CDR1 is SGHTA, CDR2 FQGNSA. Trimming cost V 1 base and J 2 bases, with 13 bases left between them. This CDR3 is built from 16 residues. The CDR3 DNA sequence: TGTGCCAGCAGCTTAGAAGGGGGGGGGAACACAGATACGCAGTATTTT. Its protein product is CASSLEGGGNTDTQYF.

The chain joins TRBV20-1 to TRBJ2-1; 10 nucleotides line up with TRBD2. Trimming cost V 2 bases and J 2 bases; bases outside gene matches: 3. This CDR3 contains 15 residues. Germline V gives CDR1 DFQATT, CDR2 SNEGSKA (reference sequence). The CDR3 sequence is CSARLAGGTYNEQFF. CDR3 nucleotides: TGCAGTGCTAGATTAGCGGGGGGTACCTACAATGAGCAGTTCTTC.

This clonotype turned up a few times. The rearrangement joins TRBV20-1 to TRBJ2-5, with D perhaps TRBD2 (5 bases). The germline V gene encodes CDR1 DFQATT and CDR2 SNEGSKA (reference sequence). The CDR3 totals 14 residues. The ends were cut back, 0 bases at V and 3 bases at J, with 11 bases in the middle. The CDR3 DNA reads TGCAGTGCTAGAGATCCGGGAACTAAAGAGACCCAGTACTTC. Encoded protein: CSARDPGTKETQYF.

A few counts support this clonotype. The rearrangement joins TRBV28 to TRBJ2-7; a weak D match, TRBD2 (6 bases). This CDR3 is 14 amino acids long. Germline CDR1 is MDHEN and CDR2 is SYDVKM. Between the trimmed V and J ends, which lost 8 bases and 4 bases, there was a span of 18 bases. The DNA for the CDR3 is TGTGCCAGCGGGGGGTCGGCAGAAGTTTACGAGCAGTACTTC. It translates to CASGGSAEVYEQYF.

This clonotype was observed a handful of times. V and J are TRBV2 and TRBJ2-5; 8 nucleotides line up with TRBD1. The CDR3 covers 15 residues. Germline trimming cut 8 bases from V and 1 base from J; bases unmatched to any gene: 9. Germline CDR1 and CDR2: SNHLY and FYNNEI. The CDR3 sequence is CASGAGGGSQETQYF. The CDR3 DNA sequence: TGTGCCAGCGGGGCAGGGGGCGGCAGCCAAGAGACCCAGTACTTC.

This clonotype was seen only a few times. V is TRBV12-3 or TRBV12-4 and J is TRBJ2-2, with no clear D. The length of the CDR3 is 15 residues. The V end was cut by 6 bases, the J end by 0 bases, with 11 bases between. The CDR3: CASRPGLANTGELFF. The DNA of the CDR3 is TGTGCCAGCAGGCCGGGCCTCGCGAACACCGGGGAGCTGTTTTTT.

This sequence joins TRBV9 and TRBJ2-1; D might be TRBD2 (6 bases). The CDR3 is 16 amino acids. The V gene's germline CDR1 is SGDLS and CDR2 YYNGEE. Trimming took 3 bases from V and 0 from J, leaving 13 bases between them. CDR3 in amino acids: CASSGLAQSSYNEQFF. The CDR3 DNA reads as TGTGCCAGCAGCGGCCTAGCGCAAAGCTCCTACAATGAGCAGTTCTTC.

This chain uses TRBV5-1 with TRBJ2-7; D might be TRBD1 (5 bases). V lost 1 base and J 1 base, leaving 21 bases between the germline ends. CDR3 size: 18 residues. Germline CDR1 and CDR2: SGHRS and YFSETQ. The CDR3 DNA is TGCGCCAGCAGCTTGCAGGGTTTAAGAAATGACAAGTCCTACGAGCAGTACTTC. Translated: CASSLQGLRNDKSYEQYF. Looking up the rest from reference TRBV5-1 and TRBJ2-7 gives the full variable domain: KAGVTQTPRYLIKTRGQQVTLSCSPISGHRSVSWYQQTPGQGLQFLFEYFSETQRNKGNFPGRFSGRQFSNSRSEMNVSTLELGDSALYLCASSLQGLRNDKSYEQYFGPGTRLTVT.

J is TRBJ2-2 and V is TRBV7-2; the match to TRBD2 covers 7 bases. The J segment lost 5 bases and the V segment lost 5 bases, leaving 14 bases of the junction unmatched. The germline V gene encodes CDR1 SGHTA and CDR2 FQGNSA. The CDR3 runs 17 residues. As DNA, the CDR3 is TGTGCCAGCAGCCCAGCCACTAAAGCGGGGAGGACCGGGGAGCTGTTTTTT. Translated: CASSPATKAGRTGELFF.

In DNA, the CDR3 is TGCAGCGTTGAAAAGACAGGGGTGGCGACCCAGTACTTC. Translating gives CSVEKTGVATQYF. V usage is TRBV29-1 and J usage is TRBJ2-5, with TRBD1 identical over 8 bases. V was pared by 2 bases and J by 7 bases, with 6 bases of the junction left unmatched. The CDR3 runs to 13 residues. Germline V CDR1 and CDR2: SQVTM, ANQGSEA. Filled out from reference TRBV29-1 and TRBJ2-5, the complete variable domain reads SAVISQKPSRDICQRGTSLTIQCQVDSQVTMMFWYRQQPGQSLTLIATANQGSEATYESGFVIDKFPISRPNLTFSTLTVSNMSPEDSSIYLCSVEKTGVATQYFGPGTRLLVL.

There are many counts of this clonotype. The gene calls are TRBV12-3 or TRBV12-4 and TRBJ2-3; 13 bases are a match to TRBD2. The V and J ends lost 5 bases and 2 bases, in that order; junction bases with no gene match: 7. This CDR3 is built from 17 residues. CDR3 in amino acids: CASSKRLAGGNTDTQYF. DNA of the CDR3: TGTGCCAGCAGTAAAAGACTAGCGGGGGGAAACACAGATACGCAGTATTTT.

CDR3 region: CSTQTGGDQPQHF. The CDR3 DNA reads as TGCAGTACTCAGACAGGGGGCGATCAGCCCCAGCATTTT. The rearrangement links TRBV20-1 to TRBJ1-5, with 10 bases matching TRBD1. The J segment lost 5 bases and the V segment lost 8 bases, leaving 6 bases of the junction unmatched. Per the germline V gene, CDR1 is DFQATT and CDR2 is SNEGSKA (reference sequence). The CDR3 runs 13 residues.

In this sample, this clonotype turned up a few times. The V gene is TRBV6-6, the J gene TRBJ2-3; TRBD1 is a possible D gene (6 bases). Germline CDR1 reads MNHNY; CDR2 reads SVGAGI (reference sequence). CDR3 size: 13 residues. The germline V and J ends were trimmed by 2 bases and 6 bases, with 9 bases remaining between them. The CDR3 DNA is TGTGCCAGCAGTTACCTCCAGGGGGATACGCAGTATTTT. Encoded protein: CASSYLQGDTQYF.

The chain uses TRBV12-3 or TRBV12-4 and TRBJ2-7; 8 bases are shared with TRBD2. This CDR3 spans 14 amino acids. After removal of 6 bases from V and 6 bases from J, the junction contained 10 bases not matched to a gene. This CDR3 is CASRSGGAKVEQYF. The CDR3 nucleotides read TGTGCCAGCAGGTCCGGGGGGGCCAAGGTCGAGCAGTACTTC.

This chain uses TRBV5-1 with TRBJ2-2; D uncertain. The CDR3 consists of 13 residues. The germline gives CDR1 SGHRS, CDR2 YFSETQ. V lost 5 bases and J lost 2, with 7 bases in between. The CDR3 DNA follows: TGCGCCAGCAGGTCCTATAACACCGGGGAGCTGTTTTTT. Protein: CASRSYNTGELFF.

The V gene is TRBV28, the J gene TRBJ2-1; 8 bases match TRBD1. The CDR3 length is 15 residues. Germline V gives CDR1 MDHEN, CDR2 SYDVKM. Germline trimming cut 6 bases from V and 9 bases from J; bases unmatched to any gene: 13. The CDR3 protein is CASRPTGGRVGEQFF. CDR3 nucleotides: TGTGCCAGCAGGCCTACAGGGGGACGGGTTGGTGAGCAGTTCTTC.

This chain links TRBV5-1 with TRBJ2-1, with D perhaps matching TRBD2 (6 bases). Germline V lookup: CDR1 SGHRS, CDR2 YFSETQ. This CDR3 is built from 15 residues. V was cut by 0 bases and J by 4 bases, with 11 bases left in between. CDR3 residues: CASSLGGGEYNEQFF. CDR3 nucleotide sequence: TGCGCCAGCAGCTTGGGCGGCGGGGAGTACAATGAGCAGTTCTTC.

This clonotype was counted between two and nine times. V gene TRBV7-8 combines with J gene TRBJ2-7, with D possibly being TRBD2 (6 bases). V shed 2 bases and J shed 5 bases, with 16 bases lying between them. Germline V gene sequence: CDR1 SGHVS, CDR2 FQNEAQ. CDR3 length: 15 residues. CDR3 DNA sequence: TGTGCCAGCAGCTTACGAACTAGCCGAATCGACGAGCAGTACTTC. This translates into CASSLRTSRIDEQYF.

The rearrangement uses TRBV20-1 and TRBJ2-2; 9 nucleotides match TRBD2. With V trimmed by 1 base and J by 1 base, 7 bases remained unmatched. The CDR3 has 17 amino acids. In germline, CDR1 is DFQATT, CDR2 SNEGSKA (reference sequence). In nucleotides, the CDR3 is TGCAGTGCTAGAGGGGTTAGCGGGGGCGGGAACACCGGGGAGCTGTTTTTT. This encodes CSARGVSGGGNTGELFF.

The sample holds one count of this clonotype. The rearrangement links TRBV3-1 to TRBJ2-1; 7 positions match TRBD2. CDR3 length: 14 amino acids. V shed 8 bases, J shed 3 bases, and the junction held 7 bases outside the gene matches. Germline values: CDR1 LGHDT, CDR2 YNNKEL (reference sequence). CDR3 loop: CASGLAGVYNEQFF. Here the CDR3 DNA reads TGTGCCAGCGGGTTGGCGGGGGTCTACAATGAGCAGTTCTTC.

This clonotype was observed many times. The chain recombines TRBV19 with TRBJ2-3; tentatively, D is TRBD2 (5 bases). The CDR3 extends over 14 amino acids. Germline loops: CDR1 LNHDA, CDR2 SQIVND (reference sequence). The V and J ends lost 3 bases and 2 bases respectively, with 9 bases between them. The chain's CDR3 is CASSIGLFTDTQYF. The CDR3 DNA is TGTGCCAGTAGTATCGGACTTTTCACAGATACGCAGTATTTT. The full variable domain, its missing parts supplied by reference TRBV19 and TRBJ2-3, is DGGITQSPKYLFRKEGQNVTLSCEQNLNHDAMYWYRQDPGQGLRLIYYSQIVNDFQKGDIAEGYSVSREKKESFPLTVTSAQKNPTAFYLCASSIGLFTDTQYFGPGTRLTVL.